The 23 T cell receptor beta chains reported below all come from one sample, sequenced in a study of shared clonotypes between healthy human individuals. Libraries were prepared by immunoSEQ multiplex PCR; TCRdb keeps only in-frame clonotypes and omits some of them. In the table there are 950,000 to 1,300,000 clones, around 76% of which are singletons. The sample comprised memory CD4+ T cells sorted from blood. Subset denoted: CD45RA-negative fraction. These TCRs come from a man between 18 and 29 years old in good health.

The chain has TRBV15 and TRBJ1-3, with a possible D match to TRBD1 (5 bases). This CDR3 is 14 amino acids long. Germline V lookup: CDR1 LNHNV, CDR2 YYDKDF (reference sequence). V was cut by 1 base and J by 4 bases, with 8 bases left in between. CDR3 protein: CATSRGGYGNTIYF. Written as DNA, the CDR3 is TGTGCCACCAGCAGAGGGGGGTACGGAAACACCATATATTTT.

The V gene is TRBV6-5, the J gene TRBJ1-1, with D perhaps TRBD1 (5 bases). The germline gives CDR1 MNHEY, CDR2 SVGAGI. The CDR3 has 14 amino acids. V gave up 4 bases and J gave up 10 bases, with 19 bases separating them. CDR3 sequence (DNA): TGTGCCAGCAGTTTAACCCCACAGGTGGGGGGAGCTTTCTTT. Its protein is CASSLTPQVGGAFF.

V and J are TRBV14 and TRBJ1-1; 9 nucleotides line up with TRBD1. The CDR3 runs 15 residues. V was clipped by 3 bases and J by 4 bases; unmatched bases: 6. Germline V gives CDR1 SGHDN, CDR2 FVKESK. The CDR3 DNA is TGTGCCAGCAGCCAGACAGGGGGTCGGAGCACTGAAGCTTTCTTT. As protein: CASSQTGGRSTEAFF.

V gene TRBV6-1 combines with J gene TRBJ2-1; TRBD2 matches at 10 bases. V was clipped by 5 bases and J by 6 bases; unmatched bases: 7. CDR1 is MNHNS and CDR2 is SASEGT in the germline V gene. The CDR3 is made up of 15 amino acids. For the CDR3, the DNA is TGTGCCAGCAGTTGGACTAGCGGCTTATCCAATGAGCAGTTCTTC. Translation: CASSWTSGLSNEQFF.

As concerns this clone: The DNA is left out, because the CDR3 cannot be placed on it with certainty; the CDR3 is given as TCRdb lists it. The chain links TRBV27 to TRBJ2-1; TRBD2, the table's D call, was not compared with the DNA. Germline V gives CDR1 MNHEY, CDR2 SMNVEV (reference sequence). The CDR3 totals 12 residues, both ends included. CDR3 protein: CASSWGEGAKFF.

The chain couples TRBV10-1 to TRBJ2-1; 9 nucleotides line up with TRBD2. After removal of 2 bases from V and 6 bases from J, the junction contained 2 bases not matched to a gene. The CDR3 totals 14 residues. Germline-derived CDR1 and CDR2 are WNHNN and SYGVQD (reference sequence). The CDR3 is CASSESGGTNEQFF. CDR3 DNA: TGCGCCAGCAGTGAGAGCGGGGGGACCAATGAGCAGTTCTTC.

The chain couples TRBV10-3 to TRBJ2-2; a weak D match, TRBD2 (5 bases). Germline CDR1 reads ENHRY; CDR2 reads SYGVKD. This CDR3 is built from 16 residues. V was cut by 0 bases and J by 4 bases, with 12 bases left in between. The CDR3 sequence is CAISESAPGSTGELFF. CDR3 DNA sequence: TGTGCCATCAGTGAGTCTGCACCGGGGAGCACCGGGGAGCTGTTTTTT.

The table lists this clone with a count of one. This rearrangement joins TRBV7-2 to TRBJ2-2, with D possibly TRBD1 on 6 matching bases. The CDR3 runs to 17 residues. Trimming pared 2 bases from V and 6 bases from J, leaving 19 bases between. Per germline, CDR1 SGHTA and CDR2 FQGNSA. CDR3 amino acids: CASSLRRQGRLAGELFF. The CDR3 DNA is TGTGCCAGCAGCTTAAGGAGGCAGGGGAGATTAGCCGGGGAGCTGTTTTTT.

This clone was found a few times. Other DNA sequences in the same sample also yield this CDR3. The chain uses TRBV7-9 and TRBJ2-2, with D unresolved. The germline gives CDR1 SEHNR, CDR2 FQNEAQ (reference sequence). Trimming removed 1 base at V and 6 bases at J, with 3 bases between. The CDR3 contains 12 residues. In DNA form, the CDR3 reads TGTGCCAGCAGCTTAGGGGCCGGGGAGCTGTTTTTT. Translating gives CASSLGAGELFF.

This clone was observed a single time. The rearrangement uses TRBV5-8 and TRBJ2-7, with 10 bases that match TRBD1. The V and J ends lost 4 bases and 2 bases, in that order; junction bases with no gene match: 6. Germline CDR1 SGHTS, CDR2 YDEGEE. The CDR3 spans 15 residues. CDR3 in amino acids: CASSPRGTGAYEQYF. The CDR3 bases are TGTGCCAGCAGCCCTAGGGGGACAGGGGCCTACGAGCAGTACTTC.

Concerning this clone itself: Other nucleotide sequences from this sample produce the same CDR3. V gene TRBV2 combines with J gene TRBJ1-3; D is undetermined. V lost 6 bases and J 1 base, leaving 10 bases between the germline ends. CDR1 and CDR2 from the germline V gene are SNHLY and FYNNEI. This CDR3 has 14 residues. The CDR3 spells CASSAQGSGNTIYF. CDR3 sequence (DNA): TGTGCCAGCAGCGCGCAAGGATCTGGAAACACCATATATTTT.

The chain uses TRBV2 and TRBJ2-1; 8 positions agree with TRBD1. After removal of 3 bases from V and 8 bases from J, the junction contained 6 bases not matched to a gene. The CDR3 loop spans 14 amino acids. The germline gives CDR1 SNHLY, CDR2 FYNNEI. The CDR3 nucleotides are TGTGCCAGCAGTGAGCAGGGGGCTAGCTATGAGCAGTTCTTC. It specifies CASSEQGASYEQFF.

A remark on this clone: A much larger clone lies one base from this, so it may be a read error. The J gene is TRBJ1-2, the V gene TRBV6-5; perhaps TRBD1 as D (6 bases). V lost 6 bases and J 1 base, leaving 9 bases between the germline ends. CDR1 MNHEY and CDR2 SVGAGI come from the germline V gene. The CDR3 sequence is 13 residues long. The CDR3 here is CASSTDSNYGYTF. The CDR3 DNA follows: TGTGCCAGCAGCACGGACAGTAACTATGGCTACACCTTC.

The chain uses TRBV11-2 and TRBJ2-7, with 11 bases identical to TRBD2. J lost 3 bases, V lost 0 bases, and 7 bases had no gene match. The CDR3 extends over 17 amino acids. Per the germline V gene, CDR1 is SGHAT and CDR2 is FQNNGV. The CDR3 DNA sequence: TGTGCCAGCAGCTTAGATGCTAGCGGGGGGAGCATCTACGAGCAGTACTTC. Its protein is CASSLDASGGSIYEQYF. Drawing the rest from reference TRBV11-2 and TRBJ2-7, the complete variable domain is EAGVAQSPRYKIIEKRQSVAFWCNPISGHATLYWYQQILGQGPKLLIQFQNNGVVDDSQLPKDRFSAERLKGVDSTLKIQPAKLEDSAVYLCASSLDASGGSIYEQYFGPGTRLTVT.

The V gene is TRBV7-9, the J gene TRBJ2-3; 9 nucleotides align to TRBD2. The CDR3 runs 17 residues. CDR1 SEHNR and CDR2 FQNEAQ come from the germline V gene (reference sequence). The V and J ends lost 2 bases and 5 bases, in that order; junction bases with no gene match: 11. The CDR3 DNA reads as TGTGCCAGCAGCTTATCCATAGCGGGGGCATTAGAAGATACGCAGTATTTT. Translation: CASSLSIAGALEDTQYF.

In DNA, the CDR3 is TGTGCCACCTCGTCGCAGGGAGGAAACTCTGGGGCCAACGTCCTGACTTTC. This encodes CATSSQGGNSGANVLTF. The rearrangement uses TRBV28 and TRBJ2-6; maybe TRBD2 (6 bases). CDR3 length: 17 amino acids. Germline V CDR1 and CDR2: MDHEN, SYDVKM. V was pared by 10 bases and J by 0 bases, with 19 bases between.

This chain joins TRBV18 and TRBJ2-2, with a possible D match to TRBD2 (5 bases). With 6 bases removed from V and 4 bases from J, the gap between germline ends came to 12 bases. The CDR3 runs 14 residues. The germline V gene encodes CDR1 KGHSH and CDR2 LQKENI. The CDR3 DNA follows: TGTGCCAGCTCTGTCCGCGAGGGCACCGGGGAGCTGTTTTTT. Translation: CASSVREGTGELFF. Together with reference TRBV18 and TRBJ2-2, the CDR3 gives the full variable domain: NAGVMQNPRHLVRRRGQEARLRCSPMKGHSHVYWYRQLPEEGLKFMVYLQKENIIDESGMPKERFSAEFPKEGPSILRIQQVVRGDSAAYFCASSVREGTGELFFGEGSRLTVL.

The chain uses TRBV7-2 and TRBJ1-1, with 8 bases lining up with TRBD1. This CDR3 is built from 15 residues. Germline V CDR1 and CDR2: SGHTA, FQGNSA. Trimming cost V 4 bases and J 1 base; bases outside gene matches: 5. The CDR3 loop is CASSSWGTGNTEAFF. CDR3 DNA sequence: TGTGCCAGCAGCTCATGGGGGACAGGGAACACTGAAGCTTTCTTT.

This chain joins TRBV14 and TRBJ1-5; D unresolved. CDR3 length: 13 amino acids. Trimming took off 1 base at V and 6 bases at J, with 7 bases between the two ends. Germline CDR1 and CDR2: SGHDN and FVKESK. The CDR3 nucleotides are TGTGCCAGCAGCCAAGCATCCAGTCAGCCCCAGCATTTT. Protein sequence: CASSQASSQPQHF.

The chain employs TRBV7-9 and TRBJ1-1; D uncertain. V lost 1 base and J 6 bases, leaving 9 bases between the germline ends. This CDR3 is 13 amino acids long. Germline CDR1 reads SEHNR; CDR2 reads FQNEAQ (reference sequence). CDR3 coding DNA: TGTGCCAGCAGCTTAGAAAGGCTGGCTGAAGCTTTCTTT. The encoded protein is CASSLERLAEAFF.

On this clone: Other DNA sequences in the sample encode the same CDR3. This chain uses TRBV5-1 with TRBJ2-7, with TRBD1 matching 8 bases. Germline loops: CDR1 SGHRS, CDR2 YFSETQ. V shed 4 bases, J shed 0 bases, and the junction held 6 bases outside the gene matches. The CDR3 is 15 amino acids. CDR3 DNA sequence: TGCGCCAGCAGCCCCAGACAGGGGAGCTCCTACGAGCAGTACTTC. This translates into CASSPRQGSSYEQYF.

The chain combines TRBV11-3 with TRBJ2-4, with TRBD2 identical over 8 bases. The ends lost 3 bases at V and 10 bases at J; junction bases unmatched: 5. This CDR3 region has 13 residues. Germline CDR1 SGHNT, CDR2 YENEEA. In nucleotides, the CDR3 is TGTGCCAGCAGCTTCTATCCTAGCGGGATTCAGTACTTC. Its protein product is CASSFYPSGIQYF.

This chain uses TRBV5-8 with TRBJ2-5; D is ambiguous. With 0 bases removed from V and 4 bases from J, the gap between germline ends came to 10 bases. The CDR3 loop spans 14 amino acids. Germline values: CDR1 SGHTS, CDR2 YDEGEE. The CDR3, as DNA: TGTGCCAGCAGCTTGGTTTCGGTACGAGAGACCCAGTACTTC. Residues: CASSLVSVRETQYF.